This T cell receptor beta chain was retrieved from a study of blood T cell repertoires in COVID-19. Study summary: Collection of acute and convalescent COVID-19 samples took place in the United States, Italy and Spain. Sources were T cells, B-cell-depleted T cells, or PBMCs; the material itself was cDNA or gDNA.

As processed by the authors: From reference gene primer amplification, estimates of nucleated cell counts were derived. Method: immunoSEQ multiplex PCR; TCRdb's copy keeps in-frame clones and lacks some. That table gives V, J and clone size, and the DNA gave D and trimming. Of over 110,000 clones listed, 65% to 90% were seen once; the top ten hold 7.5% to 9%. The CDR3 has 19 residues. The chain recombines TRBV21-1 with TRBJ1-1; the table gives TRBD1 as D, unverified against the DNA. TRBV21-1 is a documented pseudogene. The source material was peripheral blood. The clonotype comes from a human donor in a cohort sampled during active COVID-19. In DNA, the CDR3 is TGTGCCAGCAGCAAACAAGAAAAAAACCGGGGACAGAAAAACACTGAAGCTTTCTTT. It is translated as CASSKQEKNRGQKNTEAFF.